Below, 25 T cell receptor beta chains from the same sample are listed, as sequenced in a study of regulatory T cells in long-lasting Graves disease. Specified time point: persistent/refractory GD, antithyroid drugs over 5 years with positive TRAb. PBMC RNA served as the TCR library source. Investigators prepared the TCR beta libraries by applying iRepertoire HTBI primers and Arm-PCR of CDR3 regions. Each CDR3 protein is one row after TCRdb ran MiXCR on the multiplex PCR reads. Of under 500,000 distinct CDR3 sequences in the sample, less than 25% were seen once. Sequencing used peripheral blood mononuclear cells (PBMCs), obtained when the disease was refractory, from a patient treated with antithyroid drugs. The receptor set was obtained from a female donor with Graves disease.

The V call is TRBV18, the J call TRBJ1-2, with D hard to call. CDR1 KGHSH and CDR2 LQKENI come from the germline V gene. The CDR3 is 13 amino acids. The ends were cut back, 3 bases at V and 6 bases at J, with 11 bases in the middle. In DNA, the CDR3 is TGTGCCAGCTCACCGCCCCTTCGAGATGGCTACACCTTC. Residues: CASSPPLRDGYTF.

This clonotype occurred many times. V usage is TRBV28 and J usage is TRBJ2-7; 7 positions match TRBD2. Germline loops: CDR1 MDHEN, CDR2 SYDVKM. CDR3 length: 14 amino acids. The V gene end was trimmed by 4 bases and the J gene end by 4 bases; junction bases not matched to a gene: 7. The CDR3: CASSSPRLAYEQYF. The CDR3 DNA reads TGTGCCAGCAGTTCCCCAAGACTAGCTTACGAGCAGTACTTC.

The table lists this clonotype with a few counts. The V call is TRBV4-2, the J call TRBJ2-5; D possibly corresponds to TRBD2 (6 bases). This CDR3 has 17 amino acids. Germline V gene data show CDR1 as LGHNA and CDR2 as YNFKEQ. V lost 4 bases and J 0 bases, leaving 18 bases between the germline ends. CDR3 amino acids: CASSPGLSTTNQETQYF. CDR3 bases: TGTGCCAGCAGCCCGGGACTTTCAACAACAAACCAAGAGACCCAGTACTTC.

The genes are TRBV7-2 and TRBJ1-6, with TRBD1 identical over 10 bases. Germline V gene data show CDR1 as SGHTA and CDR2 as FQGNSA. V was clipped by 1 base and J by 8 bases; unmatched bases: 2. The length of the CDR3 is 15 residues. Written as DNA, the CDR3 is TGTGCCAGCAGCTTAGTGGGACAGGGGTATTCACCCCTCCACTTT. It is translated as CASSLVGQGYSPLHF.

In regard to this clonotype: A junction end diverges from the germline sequence, so it may reflect a read error. The CDR3 here is CASSLGAVSYGQYF. The CDR3 DNA sequence: TGTGCCAGCAGCCTCGGCGCGGTCTCTTACGGGCAGTACTTC. The V gene is TRBV3-1, the J gene TRBJ2-7, with D hard to call. CDR3 length equals 14 residues. Germline V gene lookup returns CDR1 LGHDT and CDR2 YNNKEL (reference sequence).

In its sample, this clonotype was seen a few times. V is TRBV27 and J is TRBJ1-2; tentatively, D is TRBD1 (6 bases). Trimming left V 4 bases short and J 7 bases short, with 13 bases between. Germline CDR1 and CDR2: MNHEY and SMNVEV (reference sequence). The CDR3 totals 13 residues. CDR3 protein: CASSSEGVTGYTF. The CDR3 coding sequence is TGTGCCAGCAGTTCAGAGGGGGTAACTGGCTACACCTTC.

The chain uses TRBV11-2 and TRBJ2-7; 9 nucleotides agree with TRBD2. The V and J ends lost 5 bases and 0 bases, in that order; junction bases with no gene match: 8. CDR3 size: 16 residues. Germline assignment: CDR1 SGHAT and CDR2 FQNNGV. CDR3 region: CASSLSSGDLSYEQYF. DNA of the CDR3: TGTGCCAGCAGCCTTTCTAGCGGGGACCTCTCCTACGAGCAGTACTTC.

The CDR3 coding sequence is TGCAGTGCTGCGGGGACCGCCGGAAGGGAGAACACTGAAGCTTTCTTT. Protein: CSAAGTAGRENTEAFF. The V gene is TRBV20-1, the J gene TRBJ1-1; D may be TRBD1 (5 bases). Germline assignment: CDR1 DFQATT and CDR2 SNEGSKA (reference sequence). This CDR3 comprises 16 residues. Trimming took 5 bases from V and 1 from J, leaving 20 bases between them.

The rearrangement links TRBV6-1 to TRBJ1-5; weak D call: TRBD1 (5 bases). The germline CDR1 and CDR2 sequences are MNHNS and SASEGT. The CDR3 spans 14 residues. Trimming took 0 bases from V and 5 from J, leaving 8 bases between them. CDR3 amino acids: CASSEAWGDQPQHF. CDR3 nucleotide sequence: TGTGCCAGCAGTGAAGCGTGGGGGGATCAGCCCCAGCATTTT.

This clonotype was recorded a few times. The rearrangement joins TRBV6-1 to TRBJ2-7; a possible D gene is TRBD1 (6 bases). The V end lost 6 bases, the J end lost 10 bases, and 19 bases lay between the germline ends. CDR3 length: 13 amino acids. The germline CDR1 and CDR2 sequences are MNHNS and SASEGT. CDR3 nucleotide sequence: TGTGCCAGCAGCCGAGGGGGTACGTCTGGACAGTACTTC. Protein: CASSRGGTSGQYF.

This clonotype was observed a handful of times. The rearrangement uses TRBV29-1 and TRBJ1-1; the D gene is possibly TRBD1 (6 bases). Germline V gives CDR1 SQVTM, CDR2 ANQGSEA. Trimming removed 4 bases at V and 1 base at J, with 7 bases between. CDR3 size: 12 residues. In DNA form, the CDR3 reads TGCAGCGTTGTACAGGGGAACACTGAAGCTTTCTTT. Amino acid sequence: CSVVQGNTEAFF.

This clonotype was counted between two and nine times. This rearrangement joins TRBV20-1 to TRBJ2-4; D unresolved. There are 14 residues in the CDR3. CDR1 DFQATT and CDR2 SNEGSKA come from the germline V gene (reference sequence). V lost 6 bases, J lost 3 bases, and 15 bases lay in between. CDR3 nucleotide sequence: TGCAGTGCCCCTGACCGGCGTGTCAAAAACATTCAGTACTTC. This sequence encodes CSAPDRRVKNIQYF.

The chain uses TRBV4-1 and TRBJ2-2, with D perhaps matching TRBD2 (5 bases). The germline V and J ends were trimmed by 7 bases and 4 bases, with 13 bases remaining between them. The CDR3 has 14 amino acids. Germline CDR1 reads MGHRA; CDR2 reads YSYEKL. DNA of the CDR3: TGCGCCAGCAAGAGGGAGTTGGGCACCGGGGAGCTGTTTTTT. Translating gives CASKRELGTGELFF.

In this sample, this clonotype turned up many times. The chain carries TRBV2 and TRBJ2-7, with D perhaps being TRBD1 or TRBD2 (6 bases each). Germline assignment: CDR1 SNHLY and CDR2 FYNNEI. V was pared by 5 bases and J by 1 base, with 15 bases between. The CDR3 contains 15 residues. CDR3 residues: CASSFARGGSYEQYF. CDR3 nucleotides: TGTGCCAGCAGTTTTGCCAGGGGAGGATCCTACGAGCAGTACTTC.

This clonotype was observed a handful of times. V gene TRBV6-1 combines with J gene TRBJ1-2; 9 nucleotides match TRBD1. Germline V CDR1 and CDR2: MNHNS, SASEGT. The junction had 6 bases not matched to a gene; V was cut back by 5 bases and J by 11 bases. This CDR3 contains 12 residues. CDR3 DNA: TGTGCCAGCAGTCGACAGGGGGATCGTTACACCTTC. Encoded protein: CASSRQGDRYTF.

The chain has TRBV19 and TRBJ2-7; D is perhaps TRBD1 or TRBD2 (5 bases each). CDR3 length: 13 residues. CDR1 is LNHDA and CDR2 is SQIVND in the germline V gene (reference sequence). Trimming pared 4 bases from V and 7 bases from J, leaving 14 bases between. CDR3 DNA sequence: TGTGCCAGTAGTAGGGACGGCTTGGGGGAGCAGTACTTC. This codes for CASSRDGLGEQYF.

This clonotype appeared many times. V is TRBV29-1 and J is TRBJ1-1, with D uncertain. The V end was cut by 1 base, the J end by 1 base, with 4 bases between. This CDR3 spans 12 amino acids. Germline CDR1 SQVTM, CDR2 ANQGSEA. CDR3 sequence reads: CSVEGENTEAFF. The CDR3 region has the DNA TGCAGCGTTGAAGGGGAGAACACTGAAGCTTTCTTT. The full variable domain, completed using reference TRBV29-1 and TRBJ1-1, is SAVISQKPSRDICQRGTSLTIQCQVDSQVTMMFWYRQQPGQSLTLIATANQGSEATYESGFVIDKFPISRPNLTFSTLTVSNMSPEDSSIYLCSVEGENTEAFFGQGTRLTVV.

In its sample, this clonotype was seen many times. The chain uses TRBV2 and TRBJ1-2; D not certain. Germline loops: CDR1 SNHLY, CDR2 FYNNEI. Trimming took off 4 bases at V and 6 bases at J, with 9 bases between the two ends. The CDR3 is made up of 12 amino acids. The DNA of the CDR3 is TGTGCCAGCAGTGTCGATGGAGATGGCTACACCTTC. Amino acid sequence: CASSVDGDGYTF.

This clonotype was recorded many times. The V and J genes are TRBV29-1 and TRBJ1-2, with 8 bases that match TRBD1. Germline loops: CDR1 SQVTM, CDR2 ANQGSEA. This CDR3 has 12 amino acids. V lost 8 bases and J lost 4; bases outside the gene matches: 6. Here the CDR3 DNA reads TGCAGCTTCGGACAGGGCCCCTATGGCTACACCTTC. It yields the protein CSFGQGPYGYTF.

The J gene is TRBJ1-1, the V gene TRBV20-1; 11 bases agree with TRBD1. J lost 8 bases, V lost 0 bases, and 5 bases had no gene match. The germline V gene has CDR1 DFQATT and CDR2 SNEGSKA (reference sequence). The CDR3 length is 14 residues. For the CDR3, the DNA is TGCAGTGCTAGAGATTGGGGACAGGGGGACGAAGCTTTCTTT. It translates to CSARDWGQGDEAFF.

This chain's CDR3 is CASSYRGGDYGYTF. The CDR3 DNA follows: TGTGCCAGCAGTTACAGGGGAGGGGACTATGGCTACACCTTC. This chain joins TRBV6-5 and TRBJ1-2, with D possibly TRBD1 on 5 matching bases. CDR3 length: 14 amino acids. V lost 2 bases and J 3 bases, leaving 10 bases between the germline ends. Germline CDR1 MNHEY, CDR2 SVGAGI.

This clonotype was seen ten or more times. The chain employs TRBV7-2 and TRBJ2-7; weak D call: TRBD1 (5 bases). V lost 4 bases, J lost 2 bases, and 9 bases lay in between. The CDR3 length is 13 residues. Germline CDR1 SGHTA, CDR2 FQGNSA. CDR3 amino acids: CASSWQGPYEQYF. In DNA form, the CDR3 reads TGTGCCAGCAGCTGGCAGGGCCCCTACGAGCAGTACTTC.

This chain joins TRBV4-3 and TRBJ1-1; D is unresolved. The ends were cut back, 5 bases at V and 1 base at J, with 11 bases in the middle. CDR3 length: 14 residues. CDR1 is LGHNA, CDR2 YSLEER, per germline. The CDR3 region is CASSALGGNTEAFF. DNA of the CDR3: TGCGCCAGCAGCGCCCTAGGTGGGAACACTGAAGCTTTCTTT.

A few counts support this clonotype. The chain joins TRBV18 to TRBJ2-1; D is unresolved. The CDR3 is 13 residues long. Germline values: CDR1 KGHSH, CDR2 LQKENI. The V end lost 3 bases, the J end lost 5 bases, and 8 bases lay between the germline ends. CDR3 sequence: CASSPGLDNEQFF. The CDR3 region has the DNA TGTGCCAGCTCACCGGGCCTTGACAATGAGCAGTTCTTC.

The gene calls are TRBV5-5 and TRBJ1-5, with D possibly TRBD1 on 5 matching bases. Trimming cost V 5 bases and J 3 bases, with 15 bases left between them. Germline V gene data show CDR1 as SGHKS and CDR2 as YYEKEE (reference sequence). There are 15 residues in the CDR3. The CDR3 DNA reads TGTGCCAGCAGTCAGGACAATCTGCCCAATCAGCCCCAGCATTTT. Protein: CASSQDNLPNQPQHF.